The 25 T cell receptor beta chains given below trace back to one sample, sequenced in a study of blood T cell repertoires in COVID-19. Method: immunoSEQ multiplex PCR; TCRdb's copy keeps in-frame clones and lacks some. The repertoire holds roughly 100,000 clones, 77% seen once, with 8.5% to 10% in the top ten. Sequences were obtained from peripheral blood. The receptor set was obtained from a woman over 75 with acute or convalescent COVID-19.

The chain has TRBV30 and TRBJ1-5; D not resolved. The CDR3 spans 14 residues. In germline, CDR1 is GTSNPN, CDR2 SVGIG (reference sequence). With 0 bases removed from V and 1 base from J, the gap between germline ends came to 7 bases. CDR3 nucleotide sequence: TGTGCCTGGAGTGTACTAAGGAGCAATCAGCCCCAGCATTTT. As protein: CAWSVLRSNQPQHF.

The CDR3 reads CASSISRNQPQHF. As DNA, the CDR3 is TGTGCCAGTAGTATTTCTAGGAATCAGCCCCAGCATTTT. V gene TRBV19 combines with J gene TRBJ1-5; D unclear. Germline CDR1 is LNHDA and CDR2 is SQIVND (reference sequence). CDR3 size: 13 residues. V lost 3 bases to trimming and J lost 4 bases, with 7 bases between them.

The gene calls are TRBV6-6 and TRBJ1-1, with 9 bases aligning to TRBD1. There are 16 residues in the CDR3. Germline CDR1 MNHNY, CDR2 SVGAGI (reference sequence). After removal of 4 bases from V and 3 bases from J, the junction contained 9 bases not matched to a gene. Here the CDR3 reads CASSLTGGRGYTEAFF. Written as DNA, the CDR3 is TGTGCCAGCAGTTTAACAGGGGGCAGGGGCTACACTGAAGCTTTCTTT.

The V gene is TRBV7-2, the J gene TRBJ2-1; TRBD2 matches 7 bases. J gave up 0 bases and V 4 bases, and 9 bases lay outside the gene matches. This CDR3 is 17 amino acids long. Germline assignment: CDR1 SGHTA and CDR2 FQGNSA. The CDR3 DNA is TGTGCCAGCAGCTCCTCGACTAGCTCCGCCTCCTACAATGAGCAGTTCTTC. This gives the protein CASSSSTSSASYNEQFF.

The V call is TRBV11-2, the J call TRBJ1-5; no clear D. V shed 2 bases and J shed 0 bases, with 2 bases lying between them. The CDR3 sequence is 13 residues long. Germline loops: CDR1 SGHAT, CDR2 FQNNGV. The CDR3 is CASSLHSNQPQHF. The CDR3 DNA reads TGTGCCAGCAGCTTACATAGCAATCAGCCCCAGCATTTT.

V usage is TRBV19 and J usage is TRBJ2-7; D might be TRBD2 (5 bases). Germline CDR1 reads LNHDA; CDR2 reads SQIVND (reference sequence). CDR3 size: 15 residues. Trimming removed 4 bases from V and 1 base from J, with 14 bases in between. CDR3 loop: CASSRAVLGSYEQYF. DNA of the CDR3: TGTGCCAGTAGTAGAGCGGTCTTAGGATCCTACGAGCAGTACTTC.

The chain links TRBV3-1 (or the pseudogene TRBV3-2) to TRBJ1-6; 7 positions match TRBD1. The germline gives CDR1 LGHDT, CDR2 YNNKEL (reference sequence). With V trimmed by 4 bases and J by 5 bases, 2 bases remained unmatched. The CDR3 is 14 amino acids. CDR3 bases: TGTGCCAGCAGCCGCGGACAGGATAATTCACCCCTCCACTTT. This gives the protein CASSRGQDNSPLHF.

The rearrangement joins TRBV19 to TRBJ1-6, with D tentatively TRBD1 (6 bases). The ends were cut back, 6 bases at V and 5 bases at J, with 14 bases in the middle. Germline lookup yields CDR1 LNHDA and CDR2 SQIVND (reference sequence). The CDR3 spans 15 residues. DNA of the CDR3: TGTGCCAGTAGATCCGGGGGGGCCAATAATTCACCCCTCCACTTT. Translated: CASRSGGANNSPLHF.

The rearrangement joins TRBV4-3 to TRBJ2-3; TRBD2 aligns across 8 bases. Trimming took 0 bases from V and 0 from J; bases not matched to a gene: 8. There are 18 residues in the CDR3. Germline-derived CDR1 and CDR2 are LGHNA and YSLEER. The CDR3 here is CASSQELPGGVSTDTQYF. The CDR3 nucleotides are TGCGCCAGCAGCCAAGAGCTGCCGGGGGGGGTAAGCACAGATACGCAGTATTTT.

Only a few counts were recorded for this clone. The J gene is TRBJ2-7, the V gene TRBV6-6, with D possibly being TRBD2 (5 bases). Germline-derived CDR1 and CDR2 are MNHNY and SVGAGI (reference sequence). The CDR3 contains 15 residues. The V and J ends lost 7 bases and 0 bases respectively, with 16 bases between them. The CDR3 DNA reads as TGTGCCAGCATTCTAGGGCCGGGGAGCTCCTACGAGCAGTACTTC. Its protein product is CASILGPGSSYEQYF.

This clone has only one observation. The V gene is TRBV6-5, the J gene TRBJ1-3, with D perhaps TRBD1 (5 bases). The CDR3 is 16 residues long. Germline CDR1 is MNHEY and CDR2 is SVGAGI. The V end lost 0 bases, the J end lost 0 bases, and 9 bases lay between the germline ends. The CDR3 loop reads CASSYSPGPSGNTIYF. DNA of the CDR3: TGTGCCAGCAGTTACTCCCCAGGGCCCTCTGGAAACACCATATATTTT.

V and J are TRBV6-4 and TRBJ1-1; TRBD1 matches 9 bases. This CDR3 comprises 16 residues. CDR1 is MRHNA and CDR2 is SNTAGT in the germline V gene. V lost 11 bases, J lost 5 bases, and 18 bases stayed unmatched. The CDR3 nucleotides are TGTGCCGATCTTGTGGCTAACAGGGGGCAATGGACTGAAGCTTTCTTT. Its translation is CADLVANRGQWTEAFF.

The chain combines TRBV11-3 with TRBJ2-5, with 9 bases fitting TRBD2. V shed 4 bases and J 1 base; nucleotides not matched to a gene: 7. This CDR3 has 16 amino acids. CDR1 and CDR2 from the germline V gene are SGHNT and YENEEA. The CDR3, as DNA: TGTGCCAGCAGCTCACCTAGCGGGGCCATCCAAGAGACCCAGTACTTC. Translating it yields CASSSPSGAIQETQYF.

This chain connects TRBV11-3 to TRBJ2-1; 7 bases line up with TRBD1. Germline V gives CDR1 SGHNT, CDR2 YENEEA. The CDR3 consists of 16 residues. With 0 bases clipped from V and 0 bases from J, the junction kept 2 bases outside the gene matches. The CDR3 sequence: CASSLEQGSSYNEQFF. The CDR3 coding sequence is TGTGCCAGCAGCTTAGAACAGGGGAGCTCCTACAATGAGCAGTTCTTC. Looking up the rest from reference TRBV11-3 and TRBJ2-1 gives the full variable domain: EAGVVQSPRYKIIEKKQPVAFWCNPISGHNTLYWYLQNLGQGPELLIRYENEEAVDDSQLPKDRFSAERLKGVDSTLKIQPAELGDSAVYLCASSLEQGSSYNEQFFGPGTRLTVL.

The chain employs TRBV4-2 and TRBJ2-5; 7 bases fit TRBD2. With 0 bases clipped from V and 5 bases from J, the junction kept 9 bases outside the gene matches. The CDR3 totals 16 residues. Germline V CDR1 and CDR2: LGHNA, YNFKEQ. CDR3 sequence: CASSQDLTGGWETQYF. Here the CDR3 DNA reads TGTGCCAGCAGCCAAGATTTAACGGGGGGTTGGGAGACCCAGTACTTC.

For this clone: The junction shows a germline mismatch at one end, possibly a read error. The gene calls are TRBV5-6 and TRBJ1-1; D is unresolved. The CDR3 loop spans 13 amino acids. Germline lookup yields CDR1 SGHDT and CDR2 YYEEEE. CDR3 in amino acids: CASSREVKTEAFF. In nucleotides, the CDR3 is TGTGCCAGCTCGCGGGAGGTGAAAACTGAAGCTTTCTTT.

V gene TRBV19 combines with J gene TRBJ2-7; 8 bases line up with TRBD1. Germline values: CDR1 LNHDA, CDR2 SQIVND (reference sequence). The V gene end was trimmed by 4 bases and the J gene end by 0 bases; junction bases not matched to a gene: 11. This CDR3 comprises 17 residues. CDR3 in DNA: TGTGCCAGTAGTAGGAACCTTCGACAGGGGAGCTCCTACGAGCAGTACTTC. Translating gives CASSRNLRQGSSYEQYF.

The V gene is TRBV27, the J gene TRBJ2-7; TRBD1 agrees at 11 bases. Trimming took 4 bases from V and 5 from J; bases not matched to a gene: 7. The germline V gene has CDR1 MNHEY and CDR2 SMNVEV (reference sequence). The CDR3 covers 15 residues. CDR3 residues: CASSWWTGGGNEQYF. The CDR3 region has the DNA TGTGCCAGCAGTTGGTGGACAGGGGGCGGGAACGAGCAGTACTTC.

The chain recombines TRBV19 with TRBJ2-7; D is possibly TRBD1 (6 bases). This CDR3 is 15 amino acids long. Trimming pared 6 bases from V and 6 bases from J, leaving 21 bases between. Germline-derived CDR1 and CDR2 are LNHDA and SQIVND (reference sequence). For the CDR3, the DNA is TGTGCCAGTAGCCCAGGGGTTGGTGAAGGGGCCGAGCAGTACTTC. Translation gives CASSPGVGEGAEQYF.

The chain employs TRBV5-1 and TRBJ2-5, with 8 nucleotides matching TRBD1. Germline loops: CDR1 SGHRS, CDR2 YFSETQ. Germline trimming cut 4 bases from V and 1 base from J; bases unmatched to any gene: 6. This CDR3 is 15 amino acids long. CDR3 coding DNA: TGCGCCAGCAGCATCATGGGGACAGGCCAAGAGACCCAGTACTTC. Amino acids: CASSIMGTGQETQYF.

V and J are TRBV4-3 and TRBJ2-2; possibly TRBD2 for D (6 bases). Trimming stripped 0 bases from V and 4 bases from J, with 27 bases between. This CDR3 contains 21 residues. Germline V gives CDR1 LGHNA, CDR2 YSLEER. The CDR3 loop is CASSQDPRGRVDSGTTGELFF. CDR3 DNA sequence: TGCGCCAGCAGCCAAGATCCGAGGGGCAGGGTTGATAGCGGAACCACCGGGGAGCTGTTTTTT.

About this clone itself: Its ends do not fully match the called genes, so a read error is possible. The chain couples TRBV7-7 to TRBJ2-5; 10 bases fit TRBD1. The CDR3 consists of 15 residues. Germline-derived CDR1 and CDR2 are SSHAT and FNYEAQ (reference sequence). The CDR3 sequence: CASSSGQGRQETQYF. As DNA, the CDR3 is TGTGCTAGCAGCTCGGGACAGGGGAGGCAAGAGACCCAGTACTTC.

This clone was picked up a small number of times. The CDR3 nucleotides read TGTGCCAGCAGCTGGGTCGGCGGGAGGAATAGCAATCAGCCCCAGCATTTT. This codes for CASSWVGGRNSNQPQHF. The rearrangement links TRBV7-2 to TRBJ1-5; D call uncertain. Trimming took off 4 bases at V and 0 bases at J, with 16 bases between the two ends. Per the germline V gene, CDR1 is SGHTA and CDR2 is FQGNSA. The length of the CDR3 is 17 residues. The variable domain in full, with the rest retrieved from reference TRBV7-2 and TRBJ1-5, is GAGVSQSPSNKVTEKGKDVELRCDPISGHTALYWYRQSLGQGLEFLIYFQGNSAPDKSGLPSDRFSAERTGGSVSTLTIQRTQQEDSAVYLCASSWVGGRNSNQPQHFGDGTRLSIL.

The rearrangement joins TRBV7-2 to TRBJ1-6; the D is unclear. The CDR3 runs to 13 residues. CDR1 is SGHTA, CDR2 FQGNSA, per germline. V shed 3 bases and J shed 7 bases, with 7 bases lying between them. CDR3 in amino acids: CASSFEGNSPLHF. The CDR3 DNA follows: TGTGCCAGCAGCTTCGAGGGCAATTCACCCCTCCACTTT. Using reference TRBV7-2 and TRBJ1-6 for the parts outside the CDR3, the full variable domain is GAGVSQSPSNKVTEKGKDVELRCDPISGHTALYWYRQSLGQGLEFLIYFQGNSAPDKSGLPSDRFSAERTGGSVSTLTIQRTQQEDSAVYLCASSFEGNSPLHFGNGTRLTVT.

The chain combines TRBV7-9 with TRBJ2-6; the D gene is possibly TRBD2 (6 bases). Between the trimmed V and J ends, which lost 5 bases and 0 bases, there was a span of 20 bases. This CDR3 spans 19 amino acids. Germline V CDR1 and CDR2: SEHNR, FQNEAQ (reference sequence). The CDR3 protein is CASSTGTSLQSSGANVLTF. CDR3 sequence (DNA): TGTGCCAGCAGCACCGGGACTTCCCTCCAGAGCTCTGGGGCCAACGTCCTGACTTTC. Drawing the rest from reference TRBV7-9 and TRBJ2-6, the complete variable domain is DTGVSQNPRHKITKRGQNVTFRCDPISEHNRLYWYRQTLGQGPEFLTYFQNEAQLEKSRLLSDRFSAERPKGSFSTLEIQRTEQGDSAMYLCASSTGTSLQSSGANVLTFGAGSRLTVL.